The sequence of this TCR beta chain was determined in a study of blood T cell dynamics during melanoma immunotherapy. Data came from immunoSEQ multiplex PCR; TCRdb stores just in-frame clones and leaves some out. This sample carries about 11,000 clones, over 85% of them seen once, and the ten largest clones take about 24%. CDR1 and CDR2 from the germline V gene are SGHTA and FQGNSA. This CDR3 comprises 12 residues. Trimming took 7 bases from V and 5 from J, leaving 11 bases between them. Time point meaning: week 3, after first cycle of checkpoint inhibitor. The source was blood, collected from a patient treated with checkpoint blockade. V and J are TRBV7-2 and TRBJ2-5; possibly TRBD2 for D (5 bases). The clonotype comes from a human donor with melanoma. The DNA of the CDR3 is TGTGCCAGCATGCCCTCGGGGGAGACCCAGTACTTC. It codes for CASMPSGETQYF.